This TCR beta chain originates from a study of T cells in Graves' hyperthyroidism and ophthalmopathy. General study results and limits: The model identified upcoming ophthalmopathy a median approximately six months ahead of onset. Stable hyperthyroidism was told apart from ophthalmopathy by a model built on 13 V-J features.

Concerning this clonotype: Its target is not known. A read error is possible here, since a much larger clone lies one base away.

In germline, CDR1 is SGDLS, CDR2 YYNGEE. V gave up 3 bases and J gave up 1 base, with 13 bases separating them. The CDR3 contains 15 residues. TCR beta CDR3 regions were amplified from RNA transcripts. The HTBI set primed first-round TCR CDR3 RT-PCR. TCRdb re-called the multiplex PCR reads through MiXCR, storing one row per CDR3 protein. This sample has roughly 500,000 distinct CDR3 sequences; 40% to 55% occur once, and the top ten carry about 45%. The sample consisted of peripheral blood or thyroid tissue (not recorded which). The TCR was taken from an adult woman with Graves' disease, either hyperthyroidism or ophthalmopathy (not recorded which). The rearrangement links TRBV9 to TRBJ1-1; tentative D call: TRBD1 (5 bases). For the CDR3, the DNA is TGTGCCAGCAGCGCATCAGGGAGGGGGAACACTGAAGCTTTCTTT. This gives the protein CASSASGRGNTEAFF.